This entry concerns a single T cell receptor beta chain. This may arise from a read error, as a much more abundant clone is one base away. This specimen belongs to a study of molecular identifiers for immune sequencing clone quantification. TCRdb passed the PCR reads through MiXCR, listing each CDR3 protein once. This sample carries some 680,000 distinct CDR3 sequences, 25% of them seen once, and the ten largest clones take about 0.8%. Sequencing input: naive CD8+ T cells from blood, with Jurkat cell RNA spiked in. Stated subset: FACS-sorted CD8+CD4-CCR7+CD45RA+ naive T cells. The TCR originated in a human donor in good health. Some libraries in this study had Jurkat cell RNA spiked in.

CDR3 coding DNA: TGTGCCGGCAGTTACGGCACCCCGACACCCCAGCATTTT. Protein product: CAGSYGTPTPQHF. The chain combines TRBV6-2 or TRBV6-3 with TRBJ1-5; D is uncertain. The V gene's germline CDR1 is MNHEY and CDR2 SVGEGT. CDR3 length: 13 amino acids.